A selection of T cell receptor beta chains follows, all from one sample in a study of T cell responses to AZD1222 COVID-19 vaccine. This table comes from immunoSEQ multiplex PCR, and its TCRdb copy is limited to in-frame clones, with some not included. In the table there are roughly 150,000 clones, approximately 89% of which are singletons. The starting material was peripheral blood, obtained on day 0 of AZD1222 vaccination. Receptors were obtained from an adult in good health. The CDR3 runs from the conserved cysteine through the conserved F or W. The order of the fields is V gene, J gene, CDR3 length, CDR3 protein.

V: TRBV28; J: TRBJ1-1; length: 14; CDR3: CASSLYWTEAEAFF
V: TRBV10-3; J: TRBJ1-1; length: 16; CDR3: CAISESNGRKNTEAFF
V: TRBV29-1; J: TRBJ2-1; length: 12; CDR3: CSVLRADATKFF
V: TRBV14; J: TRBJ2-5; length: 11; CDR3: CASSQVGGVYF
V: TRBV5-1; J: TRBJ1-4; length: 16; CDR3: CASKMGWAGLNEKLFF
V: TRBV24-1; J: TRBJ1-2; length: 14; CDR3: CATSDLTRSYGYTF
V: TRBV28; J: TRBJ1-2; length: 13; CDR3: CASSLKTNYGYTF
V: TRBV7-8; J: TRBJ1-4; length: 15; CDR3: CASSLGTDLNEKLFF
V: TRBV7-9; J: TRBJ1-1; length: 15; CDR3: CASSLTSGGYGEAFF
V: TRBV6-5; J: TRBJ2-7; length: 15; CDR3: CASSYSTSTRQGPYF
V: TRBV28; J: TRBJ1-2; length: 17; CDR3: CASSPGTGVAYGYGYTF
V: TRBV28; J: TRBJ1-1; length: 17; CDR3: CASSPIGTGLLNRWAFF
V: TRBV6-5; J: TRBJ2-5; length: 15; CDR3: CASRYYGLAGEVQYF
V: TRBV6-5; J: TRBJ1-4; length: 14; CDR3: CASARVLANEKLFF
V: TRBV18; J: TRBJ1-1; length: 14; CDR3: CASSPGVESTEAFF
V: TRBV6-5; J: TRBJ1-1; length: 14; CDR3: CASSYSYQNTEAFF
V: TRBV28; J: TRBJ2-5; length: 18; CDR3: CASSPLSREISREETQYF
V: TRBV6-5; J: TRBJ2-7; length: 14; CDR3: CAGRHSGSSYEQYF
V: TRBV3-1/TRBV3-2; J: TRBJ2-1; length: 16; CDR3: CASSLKLLGLANEQFF
V: TRBV7-8; J: TRBJ1-1; length: 17; CDR3: CASSQITRTGLNTEAFF
V: TRBV15; J: TRBJ2-1; length: 14; CDR3: CATKGTGVYNEQFF